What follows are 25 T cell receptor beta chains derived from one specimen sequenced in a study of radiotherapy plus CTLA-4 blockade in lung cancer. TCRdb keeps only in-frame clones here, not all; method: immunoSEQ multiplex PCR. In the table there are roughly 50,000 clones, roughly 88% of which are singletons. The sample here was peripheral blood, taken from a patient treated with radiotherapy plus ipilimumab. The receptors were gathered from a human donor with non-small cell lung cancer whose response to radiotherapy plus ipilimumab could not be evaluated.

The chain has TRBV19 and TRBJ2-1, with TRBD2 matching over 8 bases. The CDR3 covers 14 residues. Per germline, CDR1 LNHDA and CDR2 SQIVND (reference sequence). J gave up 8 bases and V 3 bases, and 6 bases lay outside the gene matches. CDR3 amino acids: CASSIKAGGHEQFF. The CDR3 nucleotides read TGTGCCAGTAGTATCAAGGCGGGAGGACATGAGCAGTTCTTC.

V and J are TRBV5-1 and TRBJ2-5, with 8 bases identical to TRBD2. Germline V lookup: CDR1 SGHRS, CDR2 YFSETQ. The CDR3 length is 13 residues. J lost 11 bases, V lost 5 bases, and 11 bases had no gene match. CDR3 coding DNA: TGCGCCAGCAGAGAGGGAAGCGGGGGTGAGCAGTACTTC. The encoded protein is CASREGSGGEQYF.

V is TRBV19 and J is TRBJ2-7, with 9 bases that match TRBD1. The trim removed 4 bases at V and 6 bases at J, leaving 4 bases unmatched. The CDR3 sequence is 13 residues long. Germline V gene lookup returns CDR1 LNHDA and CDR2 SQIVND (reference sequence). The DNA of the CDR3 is TGTGCCAGTAGTAAGGGACAGGGAGGCGAGCAGTACTTC. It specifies CASSKGQGGEQYF.

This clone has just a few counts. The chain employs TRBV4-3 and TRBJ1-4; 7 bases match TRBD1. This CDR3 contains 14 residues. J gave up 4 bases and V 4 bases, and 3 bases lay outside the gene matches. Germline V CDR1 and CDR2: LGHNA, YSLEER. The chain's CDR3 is CASSPGTVNEKLFF. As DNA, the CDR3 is TGCGCCAGCAGCCCGGGGACAGTTAATGAAAAACTGTTTTTT.

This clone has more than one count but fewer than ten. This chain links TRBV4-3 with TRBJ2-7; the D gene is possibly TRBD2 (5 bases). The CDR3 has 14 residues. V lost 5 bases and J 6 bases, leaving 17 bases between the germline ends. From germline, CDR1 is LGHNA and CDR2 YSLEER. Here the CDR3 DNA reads TGCGCCAGCAGCTTAAACATGGGAGCTGGCGAGCAGTACTTC. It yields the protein CASSLNMGAGEQYF.

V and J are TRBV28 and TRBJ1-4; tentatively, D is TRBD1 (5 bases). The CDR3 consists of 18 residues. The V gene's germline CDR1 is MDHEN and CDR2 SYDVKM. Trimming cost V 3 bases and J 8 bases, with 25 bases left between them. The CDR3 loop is CASSLIFGGERIREKLFF. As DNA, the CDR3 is TGTGCCAGCAGTTTGATTTTCGGAGGGGAACGGATTAGAGAAAAACTGTTTTTT. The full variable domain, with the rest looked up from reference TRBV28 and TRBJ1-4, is DVKVTQSSRYLVKRTGEKVFLECVQDMDHENMFWYRQDPGLGLRLIYFSYDVKMKEKGDIPEGYSVSREKKERFSLILESASTNQTSMYLCASSLIFGGERIREKLFFGSGTQLSVL.

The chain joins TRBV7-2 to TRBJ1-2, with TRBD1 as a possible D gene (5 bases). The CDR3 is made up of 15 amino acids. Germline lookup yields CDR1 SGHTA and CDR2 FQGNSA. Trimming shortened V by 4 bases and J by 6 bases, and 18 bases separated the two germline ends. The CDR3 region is CASSSSTVQGHGYTF. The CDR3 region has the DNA TGTGCCAGCAGCTCCTCGACAGTCCAGGGTCATGGCTACACCTTC.

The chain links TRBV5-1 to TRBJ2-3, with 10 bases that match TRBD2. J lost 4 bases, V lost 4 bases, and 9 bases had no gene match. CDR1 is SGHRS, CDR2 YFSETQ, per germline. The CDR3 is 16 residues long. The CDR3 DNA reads TGCGCCAGCAGCCTCACTAGCGGGATCAGGGCAGATACGCAGTATTTT. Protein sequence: CASSLTSGIRADTQYF. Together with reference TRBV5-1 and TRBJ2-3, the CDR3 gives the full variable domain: KAGVTQTPRYLIKTRGQQVTLSCSPISGHRSVSWYQQTPGQGLQFLFEYFSETQRNKGNFPGRFSGRQFSNSRSEMNVSTLELGDSALYLCASSLTSGIRADTQYFGPGTRLTVL.

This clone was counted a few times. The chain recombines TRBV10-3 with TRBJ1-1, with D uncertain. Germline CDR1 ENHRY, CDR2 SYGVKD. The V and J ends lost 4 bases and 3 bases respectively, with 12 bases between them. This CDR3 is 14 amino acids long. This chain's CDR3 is CAISGRRDDTEAFF. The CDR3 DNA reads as TGTGCCATCAGTGGGCGGCGGGATGACACTGAAGCTTTCTTT.

The CDR3 nucleotides read TGTGCCAGCAGTTACTCTGCGGCAGGGAACCGCCTTGAGCAGTTCTTC. Translation: CASSYSAAGNRLEQFF. This rearrangement joins TRBV6-6 to TRBJ2-1; possible D gene TRBD1, 5 bases. Trimming took 0 bases from V and 9 from J, leaving 18 bases between them. This CDR3 comprises 16 residues. Germline CDR1 reads MNHNY; CDR2 reads SVGAGI (reference sequence).

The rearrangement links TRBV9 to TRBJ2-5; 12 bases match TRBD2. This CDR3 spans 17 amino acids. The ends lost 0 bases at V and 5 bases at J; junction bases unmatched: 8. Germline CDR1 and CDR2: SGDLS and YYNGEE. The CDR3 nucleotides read TGTGCCAGCAGCGTAGGGCTAGCGGGGGGGGCCGGGGAGACCCAGTACTTC. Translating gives CASSVGLAGGAGETQYF.

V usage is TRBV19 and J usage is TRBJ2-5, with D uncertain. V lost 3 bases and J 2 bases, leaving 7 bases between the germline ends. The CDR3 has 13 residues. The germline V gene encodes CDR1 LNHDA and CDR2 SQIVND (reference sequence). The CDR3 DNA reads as TGTGCCAGTAGTATTTGGGCTCAAGAGACCCAGTACTTC. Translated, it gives CASSIWAQETQYF.

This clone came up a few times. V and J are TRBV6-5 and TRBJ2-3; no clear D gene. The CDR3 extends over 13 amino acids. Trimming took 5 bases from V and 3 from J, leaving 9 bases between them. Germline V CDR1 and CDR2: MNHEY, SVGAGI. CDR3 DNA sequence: TGTGCCAGCAGTAGACTGCTTACAGATACGCAGTATTTT. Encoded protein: CASSRLLTDTQYF.

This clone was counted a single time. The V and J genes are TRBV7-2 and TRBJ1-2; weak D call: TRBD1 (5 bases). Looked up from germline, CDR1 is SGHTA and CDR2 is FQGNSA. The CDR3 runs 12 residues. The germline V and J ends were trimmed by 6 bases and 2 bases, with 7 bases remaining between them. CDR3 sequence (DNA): TGTGCCAGCAGTCGACAGAACTATGGCTACACCTTC. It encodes CASSRQNYGYTF. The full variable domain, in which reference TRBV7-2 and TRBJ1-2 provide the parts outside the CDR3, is GAGVSQSPSNKVTEKGKDVELRCDPISGHTALYWYRQSLGQGLEFLIYFQGNSAPDKSGLPSDRFSAERTGGSVSTLTIQRTQQEDSAVYLCASSRQNYGYTFGSGTRLTVV.

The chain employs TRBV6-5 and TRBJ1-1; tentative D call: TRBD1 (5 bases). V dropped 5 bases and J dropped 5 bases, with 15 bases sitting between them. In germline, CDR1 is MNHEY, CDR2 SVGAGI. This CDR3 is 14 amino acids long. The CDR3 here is CASSEGKGLTEAFF. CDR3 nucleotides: TGTGCCAGCAGTGAAGGGAAGGGGTTGACTGAAGCTTTCTTT.

The CDR3 DNA sequence: TGTGCCAGCAGTGCGGGCGGGCAGTACTTC. This sequence encodes CASSAGGQYF. The chain recombines TRBV28 with TRBJ2-7; TRBD2 might be the D (5 bases). V lost 5 bases, J lost 9 bases, and 8 bases lay in between. Germline V gives CDR1 MDHEN, CDR2 SYDVKM. The CDR3 consists of 10 residues.

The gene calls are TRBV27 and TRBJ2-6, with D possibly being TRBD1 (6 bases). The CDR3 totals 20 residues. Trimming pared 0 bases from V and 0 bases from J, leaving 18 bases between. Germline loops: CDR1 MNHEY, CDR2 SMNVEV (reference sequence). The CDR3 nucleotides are TGTGCCAGCAGTTTATCGAGTACAGGGCTAATTTACTCTGGGGCCAACGTCCTGACTTTC. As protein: CASSLSSTGLIYSGANVLTF.

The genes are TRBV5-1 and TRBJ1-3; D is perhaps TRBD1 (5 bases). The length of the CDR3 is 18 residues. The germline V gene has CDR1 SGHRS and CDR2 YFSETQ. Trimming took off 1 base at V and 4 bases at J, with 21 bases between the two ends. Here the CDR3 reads CASSLNGAGPAPGNTIYF. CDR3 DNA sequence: TGCGCCAGCAGCTTGAATGGGGCAGGGCCGGCTCCAGGAAACACCATATATTTT. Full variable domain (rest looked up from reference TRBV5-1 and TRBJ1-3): KAGVTQTPRYLIKTRGQQVTLSCSPISGHRSVSWYQQTPGQGLQFLFEYFSETQRNKGNFPGRFSGRQFSNSRSEMNVSTLELGDSALYLCASSLNGAGPAPGNTIYFGEGSWLTVV.

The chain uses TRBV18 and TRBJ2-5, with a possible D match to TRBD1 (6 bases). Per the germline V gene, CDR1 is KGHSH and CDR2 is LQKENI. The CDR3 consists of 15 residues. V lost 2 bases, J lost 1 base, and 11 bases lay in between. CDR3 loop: CASSPDRQVQETQYF. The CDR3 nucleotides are TGTGCCAGCTCACCAGATAGACAGGTCCAAGAGACCCAGTACTTC.

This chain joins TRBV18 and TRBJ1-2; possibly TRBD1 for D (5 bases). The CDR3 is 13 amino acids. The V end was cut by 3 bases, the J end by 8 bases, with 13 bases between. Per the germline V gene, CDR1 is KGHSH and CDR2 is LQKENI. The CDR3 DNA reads TGTGCCAGCTCACCCCGGGACTCTGGGGGCTACACCTTC. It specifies CASSPRDSGGYTF.

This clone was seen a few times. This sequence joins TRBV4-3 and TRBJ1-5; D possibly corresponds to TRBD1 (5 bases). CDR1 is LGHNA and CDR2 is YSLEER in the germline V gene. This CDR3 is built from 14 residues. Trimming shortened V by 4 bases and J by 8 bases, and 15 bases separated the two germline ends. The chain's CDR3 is CASSPQVSAEPQHF. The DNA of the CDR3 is TGCGCCAGCAGCCCACAGGTCTCGGCGGAGCCCCAGCATTTT.

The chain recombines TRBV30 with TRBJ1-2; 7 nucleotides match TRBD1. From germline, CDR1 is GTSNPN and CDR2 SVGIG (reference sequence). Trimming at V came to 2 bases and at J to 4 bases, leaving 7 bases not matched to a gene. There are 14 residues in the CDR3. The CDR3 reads CAWSQGQGGYGYTF. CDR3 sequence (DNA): TGTGCCTGGAGTCAGGGGCAGGGGGGCTATGGCTACACCTTC.

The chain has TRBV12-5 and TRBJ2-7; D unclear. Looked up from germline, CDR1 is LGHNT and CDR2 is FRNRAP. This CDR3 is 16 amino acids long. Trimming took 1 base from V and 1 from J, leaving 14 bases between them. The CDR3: CASGLGFGGVSYEQYF. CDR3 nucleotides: TGTGCTAGTGGTTTGGGATTTGGCGGAGTTTCCTACGAGCAGTACTTC.

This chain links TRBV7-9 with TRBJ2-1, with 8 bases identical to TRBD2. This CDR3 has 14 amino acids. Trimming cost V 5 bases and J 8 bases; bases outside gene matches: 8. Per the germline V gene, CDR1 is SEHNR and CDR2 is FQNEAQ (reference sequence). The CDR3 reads CASSPPGGLDEQFF. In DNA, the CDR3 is TGTGCCAGCAGCCCTCCGGGGGGGCTAGATGAGCAGTTCTTC.

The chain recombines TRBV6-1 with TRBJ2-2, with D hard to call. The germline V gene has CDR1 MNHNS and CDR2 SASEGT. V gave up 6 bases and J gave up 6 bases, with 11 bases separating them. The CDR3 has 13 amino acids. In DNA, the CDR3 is TGTGCCAGCAGATATAGAATTTCCGGGGAGCTGTTTTTT. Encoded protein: CASRYRISGELFF.